This T cell receptor (beta chain) was sequenced during a study of beta chain features in type 1 diabetes. As every portion of the isolated RNA was reverse transcribed, the sequencing read expressed TCRB transcripts. This table comes from immunoSEQ multiplex PCR, and its TCRdb copy is limited to in-frame clones, with some not included. The sample consists of approximately 250,000 clones, around 16% of them appearing once. The germline CDR1 and CDR2 sequences are SNHLY and FYNNEI. The CDR3 length is 14 residues. After removal of 8 bases from V and 2 bases from J, the junction contained 5 bases not matched to a gene. Comments on this clone: The antigen is undetermined.

Notes on the study in general: People with Type 1 diabetes carried modestly yet significantly shorter TCRB CDR3s in all four CD4+ subsets.

The rearrangement joins TRBV2 to TRBJ2-2, with 7 nucleotides matching TRBD2. The sequencing sample was made of naive CD4+ T cells from blood. The sequence was collected from a man between 25 and 39 years old with type 1 diabetes. In DNA form, the CDR3 reads TGTGCCAGCGGGCTAGCGGAAAACACCGGGGAGCTGTTTTTT. This gives the protein CASGLAENTGELFF.